Listed below are T cell receptor beta chains from one sample, sequenced in a study of shared clonotypes between healthy human individuals. The table came from immunoSEQ multiplex PCR; TCRdb's copy has only in-frame clones and leaves some out. Of 2 million to 3 million clones in the sample, under 95% are singletons; the top ten hold approximately 0.35%. The source material was naive CD4+ T cells from PBMCs. These receptors were collected from a man between 18 and 35 years old in good health. Some clones in this sample may be carry-over from other donors' samples. The CDR3 runs from the conserved cysteine through the conserved F or W. A D gene is named only where the DNA matches it firmly. Rows give clone size only sometimes, using once, few, many, or a class for an expanded clone.

>14|TRBJ1-1|TRBV28|-|-
TGTGCCAGCAGCACGGGGGACCCGGGGGCTGAAGCTTTCTTT
CASSTGDPGAEAFF
>14|TRBJ2-5|TRBV7-2|-|-
TGTGCCAGCAGCTTGGGGTTGCAGGGACAGACCCAGTACTTC
CASSLGLQGQTQYF
>13|TRBJ1-3|TRBV28|-|-
TGTGCCAGCGCGCTTCCCCGAGGAAACACCATATATTTT
CASALPRGNTIYF
>14|TRBJ1-2|TRBV30|-|-
TGTGCCTGGAGTCTTATGGGGGGCGGGTATGGCTACACCTTC
CAWSLMGGGYGYTF
>13|TRBJ1-1|TRBV2|-|-
TGTGCCAGCAGCTACGTAAGGAACACTGAAGCTTTCTTT
CASSYVRNTEAFF
>17|TRBJ1-6|TRBV6-1|-|-
TGTGCCAGCAGTGAAATCGGGGGTGGCCGGGGGCGGTTATCCCTCCACTTT
CASSEIGGGRGRLSLHF
>15|TRBJ1-1|TRBV7-2|TRBD1|-
TGTGCCAGCAGACCAAACAGGGGCAGAGACACTGAAGCTTTCTTT
CASRPNRGRDTEAFF
>12|TRBJ2-1|TRBV5-1|-|-
TGCGCCAGCAGCTTGGGGAGCAATGAGCAGTTCTTC
CASSLGSNEQFF
>14|TRBJ2-5|TRBV6-5|-|-
TGTGCCAGCAGTTACAGGGCAGTCCAAGAGACCCAGTACTTC
CASSYRAVQETQYF
>16|TRBJ2-3|TRBV5-1|-|-
TGCGCCAGCAGCCGACTCCTGGGCGGAGGGGGAGATACGCAGTATTTT
CASSRLLGGGGDTQYF
>15|TRBJ1-2|TRBV6-1|-|-
TGTGCCAGCGAATATCAGCCGAGGGGGATTGATGGCTACACCTTC
CASEYQPRGIDGYTF
>12|TRBJ2-7|TRBV21-1|-|-
TGTGCCAGCAGCAAAGAAGTAAGGGGCCAGTACTTC
CASSKEVRGQYF
>13|TRBJ2-5|TRBV18|-|-
TGTGCCAGCTCACCACCTAGCAGAGAGACCCAGTACTTC
CASSPPSRETQYF
>15|TRBJ1-2|TRBV6-6|-|once
TGTGCCAGCAGTTACTCCTCTTGGGCTGTCTATGGCTACACCTTC
CASSYSSWAVYGYTF
>14|TRBJ1-5|TRBV11-2|TRBD1|-
TGTGCCAGCAGCCACAGGGGGCATAATCAGCCCCAGCATTTT
CASSHRGHNQPQHF
>14|TRBJ2-1|TRBV7-9|-|-
TGTGCCAGCAGCCCACCGGACAGAAAATATGAGCAGTTCTTC
CASSPPDRKYEQFF
>15|TRBJ2-5|TRBV7-9|-|-
TGTGCCAGCAGCTTGAGGGCAGATGTAAAAGAGACCCAGTACTTC
CASSLRADVKETQYF
>14|TRBJ2-4|TRBV28|-|-
TGTGCCAGCACTCCGGGGATAGCCAAAAACATTCAGTACTTC
CASTPGIAKNIQYF
>13|TRBJ1-2|TRBV6-1|-|-
TGTGCCAGCAGCCTTGGACTGCTCTATGGCTACACCTTC
CASSLGLLYGYTF
>13|TRBJ2-2|TRBV9|-|-
TGTGCCAGCAGCGCCGACAACACCGGGGAGCTGTTTTTT
CASSADNTGELFF
>14|TRBJ1-1|TRBV7-9|-|-
TGTGCCAGCAGCTTACGGGGACGGAACACTGAAGCTTTCTTT
CASSLRGRNTEAFF
>18|TRBJ2-5|TRBV27|TRBD2|-
TGTGCCAGCAGTCCGCTTTTAACTAGCGGGAGGGGGAGAGAGACCCAGTACTTC
CASSPLLTSGRGRETQYF
>15|TRBJ2-1|TRBV7-7|TRBD2|-
TGTGCCAGCAGCTTCGGGGGGGCCTCCTACAATGAGCAGTTCTTC
CASSFGGASYNEQFF
>15|TRBJ1-5|TRBV5-1|TRBD1|-
TGCGCCAGCAGCTTGGGGGGACAGGGCGGTCAGCCCCAGCATTTT
CASSLGGQGGQPQHF
>16|TRBJ1-3|TRBV6-4|-|-
TGTGCCAGCAGTGACAGCTCAGGGGTTTCCGGAAACACCATATATTTT
CASSDSSGVSGNTIYF
>17|TRBJ1-5|TRBV19|TRBD1|-
TGTGCCAGTAGTCCGGACAGGCCTGTTCGTAGCAATCAGCCCCAGCATTTT
CASSPDRPVRSNQPQHF
>18|TRBJ1-1|TRBV25-1|-|few
TGTGCCAGCAGTGAATTTGGGGGGACGCCTTCGAAGAACACTGAAGCTTTCTTT
CASSEFGGTPSKNTEAFF
>12|TRBJ2-3|TRBV29-1|-|-
TGCAGCGGCCGACTCGGGGCAGATACGCAGTATTTT
CSGRLGADTQYF
>15|TRBJ1-2|TRBV28|-|once
TGTGCCAGCAGTTCAAGAACAGGGCGTTGGCGCGGCTACACCTTC
CASSSRTGRWRGYTF
>17|TRBJ2-1|TRBV4-3|TRBD2|-
TGCGCCAGCAGCCAAGGGGATAGCGGGAGAGGTTACAATGAGCAGTTCTTC
CASSQGDSGRGYNEQFF
>15|TRBJ2-1|TRBV11-3|TRBD2|-
TGTGCCAGCAGCTTACTAGCGGGAGCGAAGAATGAGCAGTTCTTC
CASSLLAGAKNEQFF
>17|TRBJ2-3|TRBV27|-|-
TGTGCCAGACGGACTGTCGGAGAGGGGCGAAGCACAGATACGCAGTATTTT
CARRTVGEGRSTDTQYF
>14|TRBJ2-1|TRBV28|TRBD2|-
TGTGCCAGGTACGGGACTAGCGGGAAAGATGAGCAGTTCTTC
CARYGTSGKDEQFF
>15|TRBJ2-5|TRBV4-2|TRBD1|-
TGTGCCAGCAGCCAAGTGTCGGCAGGGGGAGAGACCCAGTACTTC
CASSQVSAGGETQYF
>15|TRBJ1-3|TRBV28|TRBD1|-
TGTGCCAGCAGTTTAGGACAGGGCATTGGAAACACCATATATTTT
CASSLGQGIGNTIYF
>16|TRBJ2-1|TRBV4-2|-|-
TGTGCCAGCAGCCAAGATAGGGCTACCCTCTGGAATGAGCAGTTCTTC
CASSQDRATLWNEQFF
>14|TRBJ2-7|TRBV9|-|-
TGTGCCAGCAGCGCTACTAGCAGCAGCTACGAGCAGTACTTC
CASSATSSSYEQYF
>16|TRBJ2-7|TRBV5-5|-|-
TGTGCCAGCAGCCTAACTATAACTCCTTTCATATACGAGCAGTACTTC
CASSLTITPFIYEQYF
>16|TRBJ1-1|TRBV11-2|TRBD1|-
TGTGCCAGCAGCTTCCAGGGGGTATCTTTAATTACTGAAGCTTTCTTT
CASSFQGVSLITEAFF
>13|TRBJ1-5|TRBV2|-|-
TGTGCCAGCAGCGGACAAGGCAATCAGCCCCAGCATTTT
CASSGQGNQPQHF
>15|TRBJ1-5|TRBV5-1|-|-
TGCGCCAGCAGGCTGACCGCCAGGGAAAATCAGCCCCAGCATTTT
CASRLTARENQPQHF
>12|TRBJ1-1|TRBV28|TRBD1|-
TGTGCCAGTCACAGGGGGTACACTGAAGCTTTCTTT
CASHRGYTEAFF
>15|TRBJ1-4|TRBV15|-|-
TGTGCCACCAGCAGAGACAGGGTGGCTAATGAAAAACTGTTTTTT
CATSRDRVANEKLFF
>15|TRBJ2-7|TRBV28|-|-
TGTGCCAGCACCCGGATGGGGGGATCGTCCTACGAGCAGTACTTC
CASTRMGGSSYEQYF
>13|TRBJ2-5|TRBV7-9|-|once
TGTGCCAGCAGCCAGGGGTACCAAGAGACCCAGTACTTC
CASSQGYQETQYF
>14|TRBJ1-1|TRBV5-1|-|-
TGCGCCAGCAGCTCAGGACAGAGGAACACTGAAGCTTTCTTT
CASSSGQRNTEAFF
>19|TRBJ2-1|TRBV11-1|TRBD2|-
TGTGCCAGCAGCTTAGTGACGGGACTAGCGGGCCACCCCCACAATGAGCAGTTCTTC
CASSLVTGLAGHPHNEQFF
>13|TRBJ1-4|TRBV5-1|TRBD1|-
TGCGCCAGCAGCGGGACAGGGCACGAAAAACTGTTTTTT
CASSGTGHEKLFF
>14|TRBJ2-1|TRBV5-1|-|-
TGCGCCAGCAGCTTTAGACAAACGGACAATGAGCAGTTCTTC
CASSFRQTDNEQFF
>15|TRBJ1-5|TRBV25-1|-|-
TGTGCCAGCAGTGACGGGTCTTATAGCAATCAGCCCCAGCATTTT
CASSDGSYSNQPQHF
>17|TRBJ1-4|TRBV5-1|-|-
TGCGCCAGCAGCCCGCCCATATTGTCAGGAGGTAATGAAAAACTGTTTTTT
CASSPPILSGGNEKLFF
>16|TRBJ2-7|TRBV15|TRBD2|-
TGTGCCACCAGCAGAGATATTGGCGGGAGGTCCCCCGAGCAGTACTTC
CATSRDIGGRSPEQYF
>15|TRBJ1-2|TRBV5-3|-|-
TGTGCCAGAAGCTTGGGGAACAGGGAGAACTATGGCTACACCTTC
CARSLGNRENYGYTF
>13|TRBJ2-5|TRBV5-4|-|-
TGTGCCAGCAGCGGGGGACCTGAAGAGACCCAGTACTTC
CASSGGPEETQYF
>16|TRBJ2-5|TRBV4-1|-|-
TGCGCCAGCAGCCCCCGAAGGAGCGGCCCCCAGGAGACCCAGTACTTC
CASSPRRSGPQETQYF
>14|TRBJ1-1|TRBV28|-|-
TGTGCCAGCAGTTTAGAGCAGTCGCGCACTGAAGCTTTCTTT
CASSLEQSRTEAFF
>14|TRBJ2-5|TRBV28|TRBD2|-
TGTGCCAGCAGTACCCTCGGGGGGAAAGAGACCCAGTACTTC
CASSTLGGKETQYF